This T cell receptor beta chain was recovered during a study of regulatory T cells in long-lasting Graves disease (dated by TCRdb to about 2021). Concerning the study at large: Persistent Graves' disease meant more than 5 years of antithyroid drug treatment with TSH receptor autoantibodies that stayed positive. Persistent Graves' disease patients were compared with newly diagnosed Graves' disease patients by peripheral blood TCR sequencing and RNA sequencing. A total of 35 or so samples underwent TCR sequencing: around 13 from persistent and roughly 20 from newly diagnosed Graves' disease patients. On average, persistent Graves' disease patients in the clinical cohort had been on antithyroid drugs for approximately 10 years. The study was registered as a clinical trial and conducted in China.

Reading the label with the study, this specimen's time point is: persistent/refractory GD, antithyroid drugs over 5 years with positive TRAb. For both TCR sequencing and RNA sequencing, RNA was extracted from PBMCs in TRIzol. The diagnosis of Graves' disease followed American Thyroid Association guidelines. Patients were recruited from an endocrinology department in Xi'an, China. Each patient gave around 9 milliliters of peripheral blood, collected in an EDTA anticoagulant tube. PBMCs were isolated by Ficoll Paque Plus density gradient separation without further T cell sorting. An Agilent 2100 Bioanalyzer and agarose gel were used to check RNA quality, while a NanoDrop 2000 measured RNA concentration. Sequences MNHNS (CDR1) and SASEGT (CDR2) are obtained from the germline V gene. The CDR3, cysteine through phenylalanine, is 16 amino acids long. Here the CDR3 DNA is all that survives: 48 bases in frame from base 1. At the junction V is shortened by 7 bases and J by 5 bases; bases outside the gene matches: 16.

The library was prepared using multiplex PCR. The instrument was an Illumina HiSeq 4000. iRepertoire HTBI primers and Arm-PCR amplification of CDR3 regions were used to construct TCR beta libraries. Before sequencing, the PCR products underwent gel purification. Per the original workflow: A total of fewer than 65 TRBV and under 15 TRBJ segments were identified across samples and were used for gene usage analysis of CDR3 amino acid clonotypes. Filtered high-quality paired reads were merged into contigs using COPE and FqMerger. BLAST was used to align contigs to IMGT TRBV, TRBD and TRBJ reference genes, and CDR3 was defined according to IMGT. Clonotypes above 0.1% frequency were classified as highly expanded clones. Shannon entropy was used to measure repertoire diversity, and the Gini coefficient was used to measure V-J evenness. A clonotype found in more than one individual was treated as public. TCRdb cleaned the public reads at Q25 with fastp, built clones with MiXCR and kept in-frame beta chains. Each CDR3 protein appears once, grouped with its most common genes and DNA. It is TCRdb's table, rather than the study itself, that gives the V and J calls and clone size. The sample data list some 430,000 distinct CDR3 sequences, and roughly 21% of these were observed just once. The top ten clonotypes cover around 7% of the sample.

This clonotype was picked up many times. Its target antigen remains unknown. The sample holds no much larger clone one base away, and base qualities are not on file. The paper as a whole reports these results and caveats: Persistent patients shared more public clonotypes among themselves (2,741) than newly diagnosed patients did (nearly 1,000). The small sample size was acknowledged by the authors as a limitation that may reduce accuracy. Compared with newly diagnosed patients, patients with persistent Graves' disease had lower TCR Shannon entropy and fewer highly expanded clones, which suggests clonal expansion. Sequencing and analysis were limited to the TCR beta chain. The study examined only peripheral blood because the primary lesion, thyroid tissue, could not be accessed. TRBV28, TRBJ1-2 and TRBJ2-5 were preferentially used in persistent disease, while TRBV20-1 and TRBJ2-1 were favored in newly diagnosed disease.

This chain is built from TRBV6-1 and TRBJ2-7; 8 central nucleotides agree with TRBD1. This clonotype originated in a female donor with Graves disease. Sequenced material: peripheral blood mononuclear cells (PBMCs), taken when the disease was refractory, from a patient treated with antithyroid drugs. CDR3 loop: CASKRGPTGDGDEQYF. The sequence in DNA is TGTGCCAGCAAACGGGGACCGACAGGGGATGGGGACGAGCAGTACTTC.